This T cell receptor (beta chain) was identified in a study of cytomegalovirus exposure and HLA in healthy donors. Germline V gene lookup returns CDR1 SNHLY and CDR2 FYNNEI. After removal of 6 bases from V and 6 bases from J, the junction contained 12 bases not matched to a gene. The CDR3 is made up of 16 amino acids. Nominally healthy donors provided the samples, though records likely missed some immune exposures. General observations from the study: TCR association rates varied by HLA locus in a later analysis, with DRB1 highest and HLA-C lowest. HLA allele associations emerged for some 16,000 TCR beta sequences in a later analysis, at 0.05 false discovery rate.

This clone was seen only once. The antigen is unknown. PCR employed 60 Vbeta and 13 Jbeta primers. Using immunoSEQ multiplex PCR, the repertoire was profiled, and TCRdb retains in-frame clones only, with some absent. The sample contains 100,000 to 150,000 clones, roughly 78% of which appear only once. The TCR originated in a woman between 40 and 55 years old in good health and CMV-seronegative. Sequenced material: PBMCs. This chain links TRBV2 with TRBJ1-5, with 9 bases that match TRBD1. The CDR3 DNA is TGTGCCAGCAGCGTGTCCGGGACAGGGTTCTCTCAGCCCCAGCATTTT. It codes for CASSVSGTGFSQPQHF.